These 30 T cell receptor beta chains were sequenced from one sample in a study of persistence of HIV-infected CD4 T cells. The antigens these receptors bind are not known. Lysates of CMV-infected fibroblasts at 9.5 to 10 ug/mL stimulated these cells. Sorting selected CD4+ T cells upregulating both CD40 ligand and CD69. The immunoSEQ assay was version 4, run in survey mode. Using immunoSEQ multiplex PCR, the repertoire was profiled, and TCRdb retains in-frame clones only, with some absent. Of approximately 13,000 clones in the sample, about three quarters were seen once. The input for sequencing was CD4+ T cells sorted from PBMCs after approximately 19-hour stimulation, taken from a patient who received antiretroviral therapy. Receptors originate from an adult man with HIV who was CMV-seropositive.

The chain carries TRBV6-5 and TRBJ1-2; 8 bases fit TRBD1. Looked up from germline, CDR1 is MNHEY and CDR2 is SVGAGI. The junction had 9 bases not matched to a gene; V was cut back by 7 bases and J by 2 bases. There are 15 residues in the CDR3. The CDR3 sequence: CASTKGQAANYGYTF. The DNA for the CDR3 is TGTGCCAGCACCAAGGGACAGGCAGCCAACTATGGCTACACCTTC.

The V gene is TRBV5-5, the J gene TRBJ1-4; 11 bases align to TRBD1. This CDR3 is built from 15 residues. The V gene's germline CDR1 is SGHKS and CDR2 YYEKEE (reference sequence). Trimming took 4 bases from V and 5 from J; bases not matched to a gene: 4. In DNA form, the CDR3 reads TGTGCCAGCAGCATCTGGGACAGGGGGAATGAAAAACTGTTTTTT. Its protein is CASSIWDRGNEKLFF.

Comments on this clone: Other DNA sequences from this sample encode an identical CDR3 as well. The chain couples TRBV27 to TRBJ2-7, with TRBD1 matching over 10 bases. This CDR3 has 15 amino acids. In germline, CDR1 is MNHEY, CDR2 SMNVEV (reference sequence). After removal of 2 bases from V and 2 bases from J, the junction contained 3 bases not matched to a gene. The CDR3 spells CASSLGGTGAYEQYF. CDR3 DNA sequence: TGTGCCAGCAGTTTAGGAGGGACAGGGGCCTACGAGCAGTACTTC.

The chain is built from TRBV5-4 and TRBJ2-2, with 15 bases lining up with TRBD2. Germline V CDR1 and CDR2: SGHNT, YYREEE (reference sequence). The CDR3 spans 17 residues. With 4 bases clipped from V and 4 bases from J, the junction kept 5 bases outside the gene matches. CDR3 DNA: TGTGCCAGCAGCGGGACTAGCGGGGGGCGACCCACCGGGGAGCTGTTTTTT. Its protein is CASSGTSGGRPTGELFF.

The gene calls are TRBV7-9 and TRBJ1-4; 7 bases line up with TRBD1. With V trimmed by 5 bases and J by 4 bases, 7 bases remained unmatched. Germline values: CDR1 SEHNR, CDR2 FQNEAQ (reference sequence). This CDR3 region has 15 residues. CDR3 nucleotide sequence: TGTGCCAGCAGCCCTCGACAGGGTGATAATGAAAAACTGTTTTTT. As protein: CASSPRQGDNEKLFF.

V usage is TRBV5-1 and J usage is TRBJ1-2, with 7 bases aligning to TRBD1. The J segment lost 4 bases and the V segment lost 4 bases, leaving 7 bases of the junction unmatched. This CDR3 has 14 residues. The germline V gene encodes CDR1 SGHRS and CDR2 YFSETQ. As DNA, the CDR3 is TGCGCCAGCAGCGAGCAGGGGGTTAGCTATGGCTACACCTTC. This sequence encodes CASSEQGVSYGYTF.

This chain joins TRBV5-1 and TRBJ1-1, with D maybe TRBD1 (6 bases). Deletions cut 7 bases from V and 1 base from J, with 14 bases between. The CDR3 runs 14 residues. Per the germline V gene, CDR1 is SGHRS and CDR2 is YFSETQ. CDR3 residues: CASGSGTSNTEAFF. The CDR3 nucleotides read TGCGCCAGCGGATCCGGGACATCGAACACTGAAGCTTTCTTT.

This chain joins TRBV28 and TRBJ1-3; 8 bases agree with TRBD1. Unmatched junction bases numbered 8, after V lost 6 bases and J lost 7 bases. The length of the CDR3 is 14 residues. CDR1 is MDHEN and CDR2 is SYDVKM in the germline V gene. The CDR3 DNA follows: TGTGCCAGCAGACAAACAGGGGGGTGGAACACCATATATTTT. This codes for CASRQTGGWNTIYF.

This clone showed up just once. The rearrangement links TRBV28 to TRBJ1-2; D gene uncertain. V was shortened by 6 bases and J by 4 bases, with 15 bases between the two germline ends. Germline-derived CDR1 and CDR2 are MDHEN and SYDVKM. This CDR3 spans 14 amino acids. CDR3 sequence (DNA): TGTGCCAGCAGCCTTTTAGAAAGGAGCTATGGCTACACCTTC. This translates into CASSLLERSYGYTF.

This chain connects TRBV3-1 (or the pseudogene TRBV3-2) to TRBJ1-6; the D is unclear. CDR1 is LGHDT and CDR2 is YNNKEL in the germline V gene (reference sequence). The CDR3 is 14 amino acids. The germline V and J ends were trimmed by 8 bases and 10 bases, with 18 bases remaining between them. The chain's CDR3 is CASELRTGQSPLHF. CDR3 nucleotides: TGTGCCAGCGAACTTCGGACGGGTCAATCACCCCTCCACTTT.

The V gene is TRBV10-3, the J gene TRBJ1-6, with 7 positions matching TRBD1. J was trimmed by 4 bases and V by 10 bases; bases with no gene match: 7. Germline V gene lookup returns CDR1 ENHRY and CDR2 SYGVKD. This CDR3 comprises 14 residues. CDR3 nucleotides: TGTGCCACCGGGACAGACAATTATAATTCACCCCTCCACTTT. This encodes CATGTDNYNSPLHF.

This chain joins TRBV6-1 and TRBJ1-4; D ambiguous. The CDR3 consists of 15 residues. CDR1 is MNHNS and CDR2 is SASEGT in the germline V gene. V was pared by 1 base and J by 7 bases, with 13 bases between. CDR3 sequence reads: CASSEGLVGVEKLFF. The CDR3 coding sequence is TGTGCCAGCAGTGAAGGTTTAGTCGGAGTTGAAAAACTGTTTTTT.

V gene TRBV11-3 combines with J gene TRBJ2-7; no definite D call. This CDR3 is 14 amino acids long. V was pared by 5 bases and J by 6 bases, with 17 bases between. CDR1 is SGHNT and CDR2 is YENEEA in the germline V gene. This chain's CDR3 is CASSLGRSSSEQYF. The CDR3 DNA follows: TGTGCCAGCAGCCTAGGACGTTCTTCTAGCGAGCAGTACTTC.

CDR3 DNA sequence: TGTGCCAGCAGCTTAGATCTGAACACTGAAGCTTTCTTT. Residues: CASSLDLNTEAFF. The J gene is TRBJ1-1, the V gene TRBV7-8; D remains ambiguous. Germline CDR1 reads SGHVS; CDR2 reads FQNEAQ. CDR3 length equals 13 residues. V was pared by 1 base and J by 0 bases, with 3 bases between.

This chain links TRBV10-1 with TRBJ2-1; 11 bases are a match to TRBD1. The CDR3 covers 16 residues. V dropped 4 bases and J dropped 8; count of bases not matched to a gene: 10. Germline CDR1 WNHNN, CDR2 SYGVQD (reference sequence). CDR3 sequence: CASSALGTGGRDEQFF. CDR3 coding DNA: TGCGCCAGCAGTGCCCTTGGGACAGGGGGAAGGGATGAGCAGTTCTTC.

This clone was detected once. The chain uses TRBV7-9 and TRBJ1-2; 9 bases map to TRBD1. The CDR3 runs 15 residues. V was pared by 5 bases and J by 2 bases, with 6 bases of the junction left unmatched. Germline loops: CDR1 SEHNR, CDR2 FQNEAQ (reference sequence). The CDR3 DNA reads TGTGCCAGCAGCGGTTGGGACAGGGAGAACTATGGCTACACCTTC. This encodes CASSGWDRENYGYTF.

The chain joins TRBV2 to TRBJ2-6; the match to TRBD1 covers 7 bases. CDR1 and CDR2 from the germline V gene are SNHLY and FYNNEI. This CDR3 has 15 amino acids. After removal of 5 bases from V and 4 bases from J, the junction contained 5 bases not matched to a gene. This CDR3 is CASSTDRVGANVLTF. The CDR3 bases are TGTGCCAGCAGTACCGACAGGGTCGGGGCCAACGTCCTGACTTTC.

This CDR3 is CASSSDSYSYEQYF. In DNA, the CDR3 is TGCGCCAGCAGCAGCGACAGCTACTCCTACGAGCAGTACTTC. J is TRBJ2-7 and V is TRBV5-1, with D possibly matching TRBD1 (5 bases). CDR3 size: 14 residues. The germline CDR1 and CDR2 sequences are SGHRS and YFSETQ. V lost 4 bases and J 0 bases, leaving 11 bases between the germline ends.

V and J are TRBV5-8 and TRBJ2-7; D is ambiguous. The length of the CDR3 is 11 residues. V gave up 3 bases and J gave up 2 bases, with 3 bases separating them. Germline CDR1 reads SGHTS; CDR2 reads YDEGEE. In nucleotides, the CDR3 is TGTGCCAGCAGCTCAGCCTACGAGCAGTACTTC. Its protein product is CASSSAYEQYF.

The chain's CDR3 is CASSDTRDGPLHF. The CDR3 DNA sequence: TGTGCCAGCAGTGATACACGGGATGGGCCCCTCCACTTT. V is TRBV2 and J is TRBJ1-6; D not certain. The CDR3 totals 13 residues. CDR1 and CDR2 (germline): SNHLY, FYNNEI. The V gene lost 3 bases and the J gene lost 13 bases, with 13 bases spanning the gap.

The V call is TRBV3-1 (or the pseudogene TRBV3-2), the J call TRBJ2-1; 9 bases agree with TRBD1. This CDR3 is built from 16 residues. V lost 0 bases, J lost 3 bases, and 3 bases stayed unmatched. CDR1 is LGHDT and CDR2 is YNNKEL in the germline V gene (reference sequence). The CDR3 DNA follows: TGTGCCAGCAGCCAAGATAGGGGACAGGGCTACAATGAGCAGTTCTTC. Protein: CASSQDRGQGYNEQFF.

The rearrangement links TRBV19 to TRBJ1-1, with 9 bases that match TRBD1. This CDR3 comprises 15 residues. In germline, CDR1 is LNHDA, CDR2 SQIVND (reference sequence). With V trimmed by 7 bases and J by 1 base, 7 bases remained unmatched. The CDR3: CASTFQGQGNTEAFF. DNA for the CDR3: TGTGCCAGTACCTTTCAGGGACAGGGGAACACTGAAGCTTTCTTT.

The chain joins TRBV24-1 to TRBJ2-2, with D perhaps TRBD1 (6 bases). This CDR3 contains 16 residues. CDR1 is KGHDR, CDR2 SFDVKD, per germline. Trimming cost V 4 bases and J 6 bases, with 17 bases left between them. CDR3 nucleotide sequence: TGTGCCACCAGTGACCCAGGGGTAAGGGGGTCCGGGGAGCTGTTTTTT. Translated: CATSDPGVRGSGELFF.

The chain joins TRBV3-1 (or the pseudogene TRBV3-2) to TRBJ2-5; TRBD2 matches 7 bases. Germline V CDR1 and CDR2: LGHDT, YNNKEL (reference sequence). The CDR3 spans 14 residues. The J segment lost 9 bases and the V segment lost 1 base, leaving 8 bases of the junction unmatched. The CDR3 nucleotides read TGTGCCAGCAGCCAAGCTGCTCTAGCGGCGGCCCAGTACTTC. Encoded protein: CASSQAALAAAQYF.

The CDR3 DNA reads as TGCGCCAGCATGGACAGTTTTAATGAAAAACTGTTTTTT. Translating gives CASMDSFNEKLFF. This chain joins TRBV5-1 and TRBJ1-4, with D tentatively TRBD1 (6 bases). The CDR3 is 13 amino acids. CDR1 and CDR2 (germline): SGHRS, YFSETQ. Trimming pared 6 bases from V and 4 bases from J, leaving 10 bases between.

CDR3 sequence: CASSTDRKEKLFF. CDR3 sequence (DNA): TGTGCCAGCAGCACCGACAGAAAGGAAAAACTGTTTTTT. The rearrangement links TRBV5-6 to TRBJ1-4; D perhaps matches TRBD1 (5 bases). The germline CDR1 and CDR2 sequences are SGHDT and YYEEEE. V gave up 4 bases and J gave up 8 bases, with 12 bases separating them. The CDR3 length is 13 residues.

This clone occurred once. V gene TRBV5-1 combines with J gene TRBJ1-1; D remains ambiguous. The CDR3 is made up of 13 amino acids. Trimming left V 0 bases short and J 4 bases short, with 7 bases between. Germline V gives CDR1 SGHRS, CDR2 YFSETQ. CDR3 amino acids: CASSLGSPTEAFF. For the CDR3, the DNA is TGCGCCAGCAGCTTGGGGAGCCCCACTGAAGCTTTCTTT.

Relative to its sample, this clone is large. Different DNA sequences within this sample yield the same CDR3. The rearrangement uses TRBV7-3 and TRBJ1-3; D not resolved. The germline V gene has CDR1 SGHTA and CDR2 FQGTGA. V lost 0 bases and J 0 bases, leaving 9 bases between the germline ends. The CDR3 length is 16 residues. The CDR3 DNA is TGTGCCAGCAGCTTAACGGGCGGGAACTCTGGAAACACCATATATTTT. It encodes CASSLTGGNSGNTIYF.

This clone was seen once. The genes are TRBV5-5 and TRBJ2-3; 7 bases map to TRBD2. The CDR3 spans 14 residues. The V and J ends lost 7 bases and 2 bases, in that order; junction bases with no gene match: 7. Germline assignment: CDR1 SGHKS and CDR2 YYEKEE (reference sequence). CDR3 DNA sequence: TGTGCCAGCTCAGGGAGGGAGTTCACAGATACGCAGTATTTT. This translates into CASSGREFTDTQYF.

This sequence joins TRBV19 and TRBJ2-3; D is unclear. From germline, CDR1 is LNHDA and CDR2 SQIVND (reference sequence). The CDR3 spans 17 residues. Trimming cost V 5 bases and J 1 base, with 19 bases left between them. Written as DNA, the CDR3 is TGTGCCAGTAGTTGGGGTGTAGGGCCCCCCGGCACAGATACGCAGTATTTT. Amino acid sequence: CASSWGVGPPGTDTQYF.